Listed below are T cell receptor beta chains from one sample, sequenced in a study of blood T cell repertoires in COVID-19. Generated by immunoSEQ multiplex PCR, the TCRdb table keeps only in-frame clones and is missing some. The table has tens of thousands of clones, 60% to 85% seen once. Sequencing input: peripheral blood. The receptors were gathered from a human donor in a cohort sampled during active COVID-19. The CDR3 runs from the conserved cysteine through the conserved F or W. Fields, in order: J gene, D gene, V gene, CDR3 DNA, CDR3 protein. D genes are given only for firm matches.

J: TRBJ1-1
D: -
V: TRBV6-5
DNA: TGTGCCAGCAGGCTAGTGCAGAACACTGAAGCTTTCTTT
CDR3: CASRLVQNTEAFF

J: TRBJ1-2
D: -
V: TRBV7-8
DNA: TGTGCCAGCAGCTTAGTGGGGGCCGGTGGGCCTATGGGTGGCTACACCTTC
CDR3: CASSLVGAGGPMGGYTF

J: TRBJ1-1
D: -
V: TRBV6-5
DNA: TGTGCCAGCAGTTACCGGGGTAGGACTGAAGCTTTCTTT
CDR3: CASSYRGRTEAFF

J: TRBJ1-6
D: -
V: TRBV7-9
DNA: TGTGCCAGCAGCTTAGGAAGCGGGGTATGGGATTCACCCCTCCACTTT
CDR3: CASSLGSGVWDSPLHF

J: TRBJ1-1
D: -
V: TRBV5-6
DNA: TGTGCCAGCAGCTTGGTAGAGGGCCCACTCGAAGCTTTCTTT
CDR3: CASSLVEGPLEAFF

J: TRBJ2-4
D: TRBD1
V: TRBV6-2/TRBV6-3
DNA: TGTGCCAGCAGCCGAGGGGACAGGGGTGCAAACATTCAGTACTTC
CDR3: CASSRGDRGANIQYF

J: TRBJ1-1
D: -
V: TRBV19
DNA: TGTGCCAGTAGTATGGCAGGGCTTGGGACTGAAGCTTTCTTT
CDR3: CASSMAGLGTEAFF

J: TRBJ1-6
D: -
V: TRBV28
DNA: TGTGCCAGCTACCAAGCGGGTTCACCCCTCCACTTT
CDR3: CASYQAGSPLHF

J: TRBJ2-7
D: -
V: TRBV2
DNA: TGTGCCAGTAGCCAGGACAGTGGCTACGAGCAGTACTTC
CDR3: CASSQDSGYEQYF

J: TRBJ2-7
D: -
V: TRBV2
DNA: TGTGCCAGCAGTGAAGGTGTCAGTTGGCCCTACGAGCAGTACTTC
CDR3: CASSEGVSWPYEQYF

J: TRBJ1-4
D: -
V: TRBV27
DNA: TGTGCCAGCAGTTTACGCCCCCAGGGACAAACTAATGAAAAACTGTTTTTT
CDR3: CASSLRPQGQTNEKLFF